The entry that follows covers one T cell receptor (beta chain) sequence. Its specificity is unknown. This sample is drawn from a study of radiotherapy plus CTLA-4 blockade in lung cancer. Turning to the study itself: Objective responses were observed in 15% to 20% of patients, and disease control was achieved by roughly 29%. Overall study results and limits: Increased serum interferon-beta after radiation also reportedly predicted response strongly. Expansion in blood of tumor-derived TCR clones was seen after radiotherapy plus ipilimumab.

CDR3 length: 18 amino acids. Per the germline V gene, CDR1 is MGHRA and CDR2 is YSYEKL. The V and J ends lost 5 bases and 5 bases, in that order; junction bases with no gene match: 11. Each patient with chemo-refractory metastatic non-small-cell lung cancer was treated with focal radiation plus CTLA-4 blockade using ipilimumab. Data came from immunoSEQ multiplex PCR; TCRdb stores just in-frame clones and leaves some out. The sample lists around 53,000 clones; approximately 86% were seen once. This receptor was obtained from a human donor with non-small cell lung cancer that progressed on radiotherapy plus ipilimumab. Some clones in this sample may be carry-over from other donors' samples. The starting material was peripheral blood, obtained from a patient treated with radiotherapy plus ipilimumab. The chain carries TRBV4-1 and TRBJ2-5; 16 bases line up with TRBD2. The CDR3 DNA is TGCGCCAGCAGCGCAGGGACTAGCGGGAGGGCCGTCGGGGAGACCCAGTACTTC. It specifies CASSAGTSGRAVGETQYF.